This T cell receptor beta chain was profiled in a study of blood T cell repertoires in COVID-19 (dated by TCRdb to the early 2020s). Concerning the study at large: Samples covering the acute and convalescent phases of COVID-19 were provided by collaborators in the United States, Italy and Spain. The prospective study material was composed of cDNA or gDNA derived from T cells, B-cell-depleted T cells, or PBMCs. Subjects who had been exposed to COVID-19, were actively infected with it, or had recovered from it provided the deeply sampled blood TCRbeta repertoires that made up the dataset. A freely available public database, intended as a resource for researchers studying the immune response to SARS-CoV-2, is where the repertoires were released. Samples came from the ongoing ImmuneRACE study (first 160 participants) plus 1,254 subjects from 6 global collaborators. A de-identified subject ID, COVID-19 status, age in years and sex were almost always included in the sample metadata. Where HLA class I and class II types were available, the types were taken from metadata supplied by the sample provider, not from assay-based typing. Broad study findings and their caveats: The amount of clinical and demographic metadata varied by source and participant and was provided uncurated.

TCRbeta CDR3 regions were amplified from genomic DNA using the immunoSEQ Assay, a bias-controlled multiplex PCR. The source study handled its data this way. Within the assay, amplification of reference gene primers was used to estimate how many nucleated cells each sample contained. To quantify the absolute abundance of each unique TCRbeta CDR3 rearrangement, sequence reads were collapsed and filtered. For each sample, productive Simpson clonality was calculated as the square root of Simpson's diversity index across productive rearrangements. This is the immuneACCESS table as TCRdb keeps it, with only in-frame sequences that have V and J called. A part of the clones is gone; compared with another copy, unresolved V genes explain less than half, and the rest is unexplained. That table is the source of V, J and clone size, and D and trimming were worked out from the DNA. Counted in this sample were some 100,000 clones; 87% of them appeared once. The ten largest clones add up to approximately 18% of the sample.

As for this clone: Its target antigen remains unknown. No base quality information exists; no much larger clone differs at one position.

Whole blood was collected in K2EDTA tubes by collaborating institutions according to the institutions' own protocols. Collaborator samples were shipped for TCRbeta analysis as frozen whole blood, isolated PBMCs, or DNA extracted from either sample type. Trimming costs V 2 bases and J 3 bases, and their ends lie 11 bases apart. Based on the germline V gene, the CDR1 and CDR2 sequences are MNHEY and SVGAGI. From the cysteine through the phenylalanine, the CDR3 covers 14 amino acids. Kept here is only the CDR3 DNA, which spans 42 bases and is read in frame from base 1. The rearranged chain carries TRBV6-5 and TRBJ2-7, with no reliable assignment of the D segment. Sequenced: peripheral blood. The sequence came from a human donor in a cohort sampled during active COVID-19. In nucleotides, the sequence is TGTGCCAGCAGTTACGGGCCGAAGATCTACGAGCAGTACTTC. Protein translation: CASSYGPKIYEQYF.